The next 27 T cell receptor beta chains were all read from a single sample in a study of blood T cell repertoires in COVID-19 (dated by TCRdb to 2018 to 2020). Libraries were built with the immunoSEQ multiplex PCR assay. The immuneACCESS repertoire file appears here via TCRdb, limited to in-frame rearrangements. These files lack a portion of the clones; in checked studies, under half of the deficit traces to unresolved V genes, and the cause of the others is not known. This sample is represented by more than 100,000 clones; roughly 77% of them were singletons. The biggest ten clones account for roughly 17% of the sample. Input material: peripheral blood. The receptors stem from a man in his sixties with active or convalescent COVID-19.

V and J are TRBV27 and TRBJ2-7; 7 bases are a match to TRBD1. The CDR3 length is 14 residues. Looked up from germline, CDR1 is MNHEY and CDR2 is SMNVEV (reference sequence). Unmatched junction bases numbered 10, after V lost 6 bases and J lost 5 bases. This CDR3 is CASSWTGLAHEQYF. The CDR3 DNA reads as TGTGCCAGCAGCTGGACAGGTTTGGCCCACGAGCAGTACTTC.

The chain recombines TRBV28 with TRBJ2-3; the match to TRBD2 covers 12 bases. This CDR3 is built from 15 residues. The germline gives CDR1 MDHEN, CDR2 SYDVKM. V trimming: 7 bases; J trimming: 1 base; junction bases outside the gene matches: 3. The CDR3, as DNA: TGTGCCAGCACCAGACTAGCGGGAGGCACAGATACGCAGTATTTT. It yields the protein CASTRLAGGTDTQYF.

This sequence joins TRBV24-1 and TRBJ2-5; 7 nucleotides line up with TRBD2. Unmatched junction bases numbered 7, after V lost 9 bases and J lost 7 bases. The CDR3 loop spans 12 amino acids. The germline CDR1 and CDR2 sequences are KGHDR and SFDVKD. The DNA of the CDR3 is TGTGCCACCGTCAGTCCGGGAGGGACCCAGTACTTC. It translates to CATVSPGGTQYF.

The gene calls are TRBV4-2 and TRBJ2-7; 8 bases match TRBD2. The CDR3 totals 15 residues. Germline trimming cut 0 bases from V and 4 bases from J; bases unmatched to any gene: 5. Germline V gene sequence: CDR1 LGHNA, CDR2 YNFKEQ. CDR3 residues: CASSQEERERYEQYF. The CDR3 nucleotides read TGTGCCAGCAGCCAAGAGGAGCGGGAGCGTTACGAGCAGTACTTC.

There are a few counts of this clone. The chain links TRBV2 to TRBJ1-4; no reliable D call. Trimming pared 6 bases from V and 7 bases from J, leaving 15 bases between. This CDR3 has 14 amino acids. CDR1 SNHLY and CDR2 FYNNEI come from the germline V gene. The CDR3: CASSGTGGTEKLFF. The CDR3 DNA sequence: TGTGCCAGCAGCGGAACGGGAGGAACTGAAAAACTGTTTTTT.

The genes are TRBV5-1 and TRBJ2-5, with a tentative D call TRBD2 (5 bases). Germline CDR1 and CDR2: SGHRS and YFSETQ. The germline V and J ends were trimmed by 1 base and 7 bases, with 14 bases remaining between them. CDR3 length equals 14 residues. CDR3 protein: CASSLRGTAGTQYF. CDR3 DNA: TGCGCCAGCAGCTTGCGGGGAACCGCGGGGACCCAGTACTTC.

This chain connects TRBV24-1 to TRBJ2-1; weak D call: TRBD2 (6 bases). The CDR3 length is 14 residues. From germline, CDR1 is KGHDR and CDR2 SFDVKD. Trimming removed 9 bases from V and 5 bases from J, with 16 bases in between. The CDR3 here is CATAAVGGNNEQFF. For the CDR3, the DNA is TGTGCCACCGCCGCGGTGGGCGGGAACAATGAGCAGTTCTTC.

The CDR3 reads CATSRELGQAYEQYF. CDR3 nucleotides: TGTGCCACCAGCAGAGAATTAGGACAGGCCTACGAGCAGTACTTC. This chain uses TRBV15 with TRBJ2-7; 7 bases fit TRBD1. Germline loops: CDR1 LNHNV, CDR2 YYDKDF (reference sequence). Trimming removed 0 bases from V and 2 bases from J; junction bases left unmatched: 4. This CDR3 is 15 amino acids long.

The rearrangement links TRBV6-6 to TRBJ2-2, with 7 bases aligning to TRBD1. J was trimmed by 3 bases and V by 6 bases; bases with no gene match: 7. Germline values: CDR1 MNHNY, CDR2 SVGAGI (reference sequence). The CDR3 extends over 15 amino acids. The CDR3 region is CASSRGQTYTGELFF. The DNA of the CDR3 is TGTGCCAGCAGCCGGGGACAGACCTACACCGGGGAGCTGTTTTTT.

This clone appeared a single time. V is TRBV3-1 (or the pseudogene TRBV3-2) and J is TRBJ1-3, with D possibly being TRBD1 (5 bases). CDR1 and CDR2 from the germline V gene are LGHDT and YNNKEL (reference sequence). The CDR3 extends over 14 amino acids. V shed 4 bases and J shed 7 bases, with 14 bases lying between them. The CDR3 spells CASSPGTYGNTIYF. The CDR3 DNA follows: TGTGCCAGCAGCCCCGGGACTTATGGGAACACCATATATTTT.

The genes are TRBV19 and TRBJ1-3; D is unclear. Germline-derived CDR1 and CDR2 are LNHDA and SQIVND (reference sequence). V was pared by 4 bases and J by 0 bases, with 7 bases between. The CDR3 spans 14 residues. This CDR3 is CASSTSGSGNTIYF. The CDR3 DNA reads TGTGCCAGTAGTACCTCGGGCTCTGGAAACACCATATATTTT.

The CDR3 region is CASSPPLYF. The DNA for the CDR3 is TGTGCCAGCAGTCCTCCTCTATACTTC. V usage is TRBV28 and J usage is TRBJ2-7; D unclear. Trimming took off 5 bases at V and 13 bases at J, with 9 bases between the two ends. In germline, CDR1 is MDHEN, CDR2 SYDVKM. The CDR3 has 9 residues.

This clone was detected a few times. The chain is built from TRBV7-2 and TRBJ1-5; 10 nucleotides align to TRBD1. CDR1 and CDR2 from the germline V gene are SGHTA and FQGNSA. This CDR3 is built from 15 residues. Trimming took 5 bases from V and 2 from J; bases not matched to a gene: 3. CDR3 DNA sequence: TGTGCCAGCAGCACCGGGACAGGGGGCAATCAGCCCCAGCATTTT. This translates into CASSTGTGGNQPQHF.

The V and J genes are TRBV11-2 and TRBJ2-1; D gene uncertain. Germline lookup yields CDR1 SGHAT and CDR2 FQNNGV. Trimming left V 1 base short and J 6 bases short, with 13 bases between. This CDR3 contains 15 residues. The CDR3 spells CASSLVSQVTNEQFF. CDR3 coding DNA: TGTGCCAGCAGCTTAGTCTCTCAGGTAACCAATGAGCAGTTCTTC.

The CDR3 region has the DNA TGTGCCAGCAGTGATGGGACAGACCAAGAGACCCAGTACTTC. This sequence encodes CASSDGTDQETQYF. The V call is TRBV6-1, the J call TRBJ2-5, with 7 nucleotides matching TRBD1. The CDR3 contains 14 residues. The V gene's germline CDR1 is MNHNS and CDR2 SASEGT. V lost 3 bases and J lost 0; bases outside the gene matches: 1.

The rearrangement joins TRBV5-5 to TRBJ1-5; D gene unclear. The V gene lost 0 bases and the J gene lost 0 bases, with 7 bases spanning the gap. The CDR3 runs to 15 residues. Germline V gene data show CDR1 as SGHKS and CDR2 as YYEKEE (reference sequence). The CDR3 is CASSLVGVSNQPQHF. The DNA of the CDR3 is TGTGCCAGCAGCTTGGTCGGGGTTAGCAATCAGCCCCAGCATTTT. The entire variable domain, with the rest obtained from reference TRBV5-5 and TRBJ1-5, is as follows: DAGVTQSPTHLIKTRGQQVTLRCSPISGHKSVSWYQQVLGQGPQFIFQYYEKEERGRGNFPDRFSARQFPNYSSELNVNALLLGDSALYLCASSLVGVSNQPQHFGDGTRLSIL.

The CDR3 DNA is TGTGCCAGCAGCCATCACCGGGGGACAGGGGCCACTGAAGCTTTCTTT. Translation gives CASSHHRGTGATEAFF. This chain links TRBV7-8 with TRBJ1-1, with TRBD1 matching over 10 bases. Germline loops: CDR1 SGHVS, CDR2 FQNEAQ. This CDR3 is 16 amino acids long. Losses at the gene ends were 5 bases for V and 4 bases for J; bases not matched to a gene: 10.

The rearrangement joins TRBV6-5 to TRBJ1-1; the D is unclear. Germline loops: CDR1 MNHEY, CDR2 SVGAGI. This CDR3 is 11 amino acids long. Deletions cut 4 bases from V and 3 bases from J, with 3 bases between. In DNA, the CDR3 is TGTGCCAGCAGTTTATACACTGAAGCTTTCTTT. As protein: CASSLYTEAFF.

This clone was seen ten or more times. The V and J genes are TRBV21-1 and TRBJ2-7; TRBD2 was called by the table and not checked on the DNA. TRBV21-1 is given as a pseudogene. The CDR3 totals 15 residues. The DNA of the CDR3 is TGTGCCAGCAGCAGACGTAGCGGGAAGTACTACGAGCAGTACTTC. This codes for CASSRRSGKYYEQYF.

V usage is TRBV11-2 and J usage is TRBJ2-3; the match to TRBD2 covers 8 bases. After removal of 7 bases from V and 4 bases from J, the junction contained 13 bases not matched to a gene. CDR3 length: 16 amino acids. Germline V CDR1 and CDR2: SGHAT, FQNNGV. This CDR3 is CASTTMAGGLADTQYF. The CDR3 DNA is TGTGCCAGCACCACAATGGCGGGAGGATTGGCAGATACGCAGTATTTT.

The chain has TRBV3-1 (or the pseudogene TRBV3-2) and TRBJ2-7; a possible D gene is TRBD1 (7 bases). Per germline, CDR1 LGHDT and CDR2 YNNKEL (reference sequence). The CDR3 extends over 14 amino acids. Trimming pared 4 bases from V and 1 base from J, leaving 11 bases between. CDR3 in amino acids: CASSRSGGSYEQYF. DNA of the CDR3: TGTGCCAGCAGCCGATCAGGGGGGTCCTACGAGCAGTACTTC.

The gene calls are TRBV27 and TRBJ2-7, with TRBD2 matching 7 bases. Germline V gives CDR1 MNHEY, CDR2 SMNVEV (reference sequence). The CDR3 has 12 residues. Germline trimming cut 10 bases from V and 13 bases from J; bases unmatched to any gene: 16. DNA of the CDR3: TGTGCCACCGCCCATTACTGCCAGCGGGACTACTTC. It specifies CATAHYCQRDYF.

This clone was detected once. This chain joins TRBV5-6 and TRBJ2-1; 8 bases are shared with TRBD2. The CDR3 is 19 amino acids. Germline V gene sequence: CDR1 SGHDT, CDR2 YYEEEE. V lost 0 bases and J lost 8; bases outside the gene matches: 19. CDR3 coding DNA: TGTGCCAGCAGCTTGGGCCCCCCGGGGGGGGCGCAAATCGTCTATGAGCAGTTCTTC. Protein: CASSLGPPGGAQIVYEQFF.

J is TRBJ2-1 and V is TRBV7-9; TRBD2 matches 10 bases. Per the germline V gene, CDR1 is SEHNR and CDR2 is FQNEAQ (reference sequence). With V trimmed by 8 bases and J by 0 bases, 16 bases remained unmatched. This CDR3 spans 19 amino acids. CDR3 DNA: TGTGCCAGCGATGGCATTACTAGCGGGATGACGAACTCCTACAATGAGCAGTTCTTC. Translation: CASDGITSGMTNSYNEQFF. Together with reference TRBV7-9 and TRBJ2-1, the CDR3 gives the full variable domain: DTGVSQNPRHKITKRGQNVTFRCDPISEHNRLYWYRQTLGQGPEFLTYFQNEAQLEKSRLLSDRFSAERPKGSFSTLEIQRTEQGDSAMYLCASDGITSGMTNSYNEQFFGPGTRLTVL.

The chain recombines TRBV27 with TRBJ2-1; 11 bases line up with TRBD2. This CDR3 is built from 15 residues. The germline CDR1 and CDR2 sequences are MNHEY and SMNVEV (reference sequence). With 10 bases clipped from V and 0 bases from J, the junction kept 5 bases outside the gene matches. The CDR3 DNA sequence: TGTGCCACCGAGACTAGCGGGAACTCCTACAATGAGCAGTTCTTC. Translating gives CATETSGNSYNEQFF.

This chain connects TRBV28 to TRBJ2-7, with 7 bases that match TRBD2. Germline values: CDR1 MDHEN, CDR2 SYDVKM. The ends lost 6 bases at V and 1 base at J; junction bases unmatched: 6. The CDR3 is 14 residues long. CDR3 loop: CASRRLAESYEQYF. In DNA form, the CDR3 reads TGTGCCAGCAGACGACTAGCAGAGTCCTACGAGCAGTACTTC. Drawing the rest from reference TRBV28 and TRBJ2-7, the complete variable domain is DVKVTQSSRYLVKRTGEKVFLECVQDMDHENMFWYRQDPGLGLRLIYFSYDVKMKEKGDIPEGYSVSREKKERFSLILESASTNQTSMYLCASRRLAESYEQYFGPGTRLTVT.

The chain uses TRBV28 and TRBJ1-2; unclear D gene. Trimming took 2 bases from V and 8 from J, leaving 12 bases between them. CDR3 length: 13 residues. Germline values: CDR1 MDHEN, CDR2 SYDVKM. The CDR3 DNA is TGTGCCAGCAGTTTAACCCCCGTCGGGGGCTACACCTTC. Protein product: CASSLTPVGGYTF.